A single sample gave rise to the 26 T cell receptor beta chains below, sequenced in a study of blood T cell repertoires in COVID-19. This table comes from immunoSEQ multiplex PCR, and its TCRdb copy is limited to in-frame clones, with some not included. Of approximately 57,000 clones listed, around 80% were seen once; the top ten hold more than 7.5%. The material sequenced was peripheral blood. Source of these receptors: a woman aged 80 or over with acute or convalescent COVID-19.

The CDR3 DNA sequence: TGTGCCAGCTCACCACGGACAGGCTACGAGCAGTACTTC. This codes for CASSPRTGYEQYF. V gene TRBV18 combines with J gene TRBJ2-7; 7 nucleotides match TRBD1. The CDR3 is 13 amino acids. Unmatched junction bases numbered 0, after V lost 1 base and J lost 3 bases. The germline V gene encodes CDR1 KGHSH and CDR2 LQKENI.

This clone was observed a handful of times. The chain recombines TRBV9 with TRBJ2-1; possible D gene TRBD2, 6 bases. Germline V gives CDR1 SGDLS, CDR2 YYNGEE. V dropped 4 bases and J dropped 10 bases, with 12 bases sitting between them. CDR3 length equals 12 residues. CDR3 amino acids: CASSSRGWEQFF. CDR3 in DNA: TGTGCCAGCAGCTCTCGGGGGTGGGAGCAGTTCTTC.

This clone has just one count. This chain uses TRBV27 with TRBJ1-6; TRBD1 is a possible D gene (6 bases). Germline CDR1 MNHEY, CDR2 SMNVEV (reference sequence). The CDR3 length is 15 residues. Deletions cut 5 bases from V and 13 bases from J, with 21 bases between. The CDR3 is CASSQMGAPGWPLHF. In DNA form, the CDR3 reads TGTGCCAGCAGTCAGATGGGGGCCCCTGGGTGGCCCCTCCACTTT.

CDR3 sequence: CASSWSTSGFDNEQFF. CDR3 coding DNA: TGTGCCAGCAGCTGGTCTACTAGCGGGTTTGACAATGAGCAGTTCTTC. The V call is TRBV5-6, the J call TRBJ2-1, with TRBD2 matching 9 bases. V dropped 3 bases and J dropped 5; count of bases not matched to a gene: 9. In germline, CDR1 is SGHDT, CDR2 YYEEEE. The CDR3 runs to 16 residues.

The rearrangement joins TRBV14 to TRBJ2-1, with 12 bases matching TRBD2. The germline V gene has CDR1 SGHDN and CDR2 FVKESK. The CDR3 is 20 amino acids. The J segment lost 1 base and the V segment lost 4 bases, leaving 14 bases of the junction unmatched. CDR3 protein: CASSLRLGLAGYSSYNEQFF. CDR3 DNA: TGTGCCAGCAGCCTTAGACTAGGACTAGCGGGATACAGTTCCTACAATGAGCAGTTCTTC.

The V gene is TRBV6-5, the J gene TRBJ2-7; tentatively, D is TRBD1 (6 bases). CDR3 size: 14 residues. V was shortened by 8 bases and J by 1 base, with 15 bases between the two germline ends. CDR1 is MNHEY and CDR2 is SVGAGI in the germline V gene. The CDR3 is CASGTGTRSYEQYF. DNA of the CDR3: TGTGCCAGCGGTACCGGGACACGTTCCTACGAGCAGTACTTC.

The chain couples TRBV10-2 to TRBJ2-5; 12 nucleotides match TRBD2. Germline-derived CDR1 and CDR2 are WSHSY and SAAADI. Unmatched junction bases numbered 1, after V lost 6 bases and J lost 5 bases. The CDR3 has 13 amino acids. For the CDR3, the DNA is TGCGCCAGCAGACTAGCGGGGGGTGAGACCCAGTACTTC. This sequence encodes CASRLAGGETQYF.

This rearrangement joins TRBV19 to TRBJ1-1; D unresolved. V was shortened by 7 bases and J by 4 bases, with 16 bases between the two germline ends. The CDR3 extends over 14 amino acids. Germline V CDR1 and CDR2: LNHDA, SQIVND (reference sequence). The CDR3 sequence: CASKVKTLGTEAFF. The CDR3, as DNA: TGTGCCAGTAAGGTTAAGACTTTGGGCACTGAAGCTTTCTTT.

J is TRBJ2-7 and V is TRBV5-1, with TRBD1 identical over 12 bases. The germline CDR1 and CDR2 sequences are SGHRS and YFSETQ. There are 15 residues in the CDR3. After removal of 3 bases from V and 6 bases from J, the junction contained 7 bases not matched to a gene. Here the CDR3 reads CASSSGTGGESEQYF. The CDR3 DNA sequence: TGCGCCAGCAGCTCGGGGACAGGGGGCGAGTCCGAGCAGTACTTC.

This chain connects TRBV10-1 to TRBJ2-3, with D possibly TRBD2 on 5 matching bases. The V end was cut by 3 bases, the J end by 1 base, with 5 bases between. CDR1 and CDR2 (germline): WNHNN, SYGVQD (reference sequence). The CDR3 sequence is 13 residues long. The CDR3 region has the DNA TGCGCCAGCAGTGACGGGGGCACAGATACGCAGTATTTT. It translates to CASSDGGTDTQYF.

The chain links TRBV5-6 to TRBJ2-5, with 7 positions matching TRBD1. This CDR3 is built from 13 residues. The germline V gene has CDR1 SGHDT and CDR2 YYEEEE. The J segment lost 3 bases and the V segment lost 4 bases, leaving 3 bases of the junction unmatched. As DNA, the CDR3 is TGTGCCAGCAGCCCCGGACAGGAAGAGACCCAGTACTTC. This gives the protein CASSPGQEETQYF. The entire variable domain, with the rest obtained from reference TRBV5-6 and TRBJ2-5, is as follows: DAGVTQSPTHLIKTRGQQVTLRCSPKSGHDTVSWYQQALGQGPQFIFQYYEEEERQRGNFPDRFSGHQFPNYSSELNVNALLLGDSALYLCASSPGQEETQYFGPGTRLLVL.

The chain recombines TRBV29-1 with TRBJ1-2; 8 bases fit TRBD1. Germline V gene data show CDR1 as SQVTM and CDR2 as ANQGSEA. Losses at the gene ends were 0 bases for V and 5 bases for J; bases not matched to a gene: 8. The CDR3 consists of 15 residues. CDR3 sequence: CSVEDTDRAGYGYTF. DNA of the CDR3: TGCAGCGTTGAAGACACGGACAGGGCAGGGTATGGCTACACCTTC.

The gene calls are TRBV5-1 and TRBJ2-3, with a tentative D call TRBD1 (6 bases). CDR1 and CDR2 from the germline V gene are SGHRS and YFSETQ. V lost 4 bases to trimming and J lost 1 base, with 13 bases between them. This CDR3 comprises 15 residues. This CDR3 reads CASSPHRVRTDTQYF. The CDR3 DNA sequence: TGCGCCAGCAGCCCCCACAGGGTCCGCACAGATACGCAGTATTTT.

V is TRBV12-3 or TRBV12-4 and J is TRBJ2-5; weak D call: TRBD1 (6 bases). This CDR3 spans 13 amino acids. Trimming left V 7 bases short and J 5 bases short, with 14 bases between. The CDR3 loop is CASNDRTRETQYF. Here the CDR3 DNA reads TGTGCCAGCAATGACAGGACGAGGGAGACCCAGTACTTC.

This clone has only a few counts. This chain joins TRBV19 and TRBJ2-6; D possibly corresponds to TRBD1 (6 bases). The CDR3 is 18 residues long. With 4 bases removed from V and 2 bases from J, the gap between germline ends came to 18 bases. In germline, CDR1 is LNHDA, CDR2 SQIVND (reference sequence). The CDR3 spells CASSTETKNRAGANVLTF. CDR3 sequence (DNA): TGTGCCAGTAGTACGGAAACTAAAAACAGGGCTGGGGCCAACGTCCTGACTTTC.

CDR3 sequence: CASSFPSGRTGELFF. CDR3 bases: TGTGCCAGCAGTTTTCCTAGCGGTCGCACCGGGGAGCTGTTTTTT. The chain has TRBV6-6 and TRBJ2-2, with 7 bases fitting TRBD2. Germline lookup yields CDR1 MNHNY and CDR2 SVGAGI (reference sequence). With V trimmed by 4 bases and J by 4 bases, 6 bases remained unmatched. This CDR3 has 15 residues.

The chain joins TRBV4-1 to TRBJ2-7, with D hard to call. The germline V gene encodes CDR1 MGHRA and CDR2 YSYEKL. V lost 1 base to trimming and J lost 2 bases, with 12 bases between them. The CDR3 loop spans 15 amino acids. The CDR3 spells CASSQGPHGAYEQYF. The CDR3 region has the DNA TGCGCCAGCAGCCAAGGGCCCCACGGAGCCTACGAGCAGTACTTC.

This clone showed up just a few times. This chain connects TRBV30 to TRBJ1-4, with 11 nucleotides matching TRBD1. V trimming: 2 bases; J trimming: 8 bases; junction bases outside the gene matches: 4. Germline V gene sequence: CDR1 GTSNPN, CDR2 SVGIG (reference sequence). The CDR3 is 14 amino acids. CDR3: CAWSSDRGREKLFF. Here the CDR3 DNA reads TGTGCCTGGAGTTCGGACAGGGGGCGAGAAAAACTGTTTTTT. The full variable domain, rest sourced from reference TRBV30 and TRBJ1-4, is SQTIHQWPATLVQPVGSPLSLECTVEGTSNPNLYWYRQAAGRGLQLLFYSVGIGQISSEVPQNLSASRPQDRQFILSSKKLLLSDSGFYLCAWSSDRGREKLFFGSGTQLSVL.

The chain links TRBV11-2 to TRBJ1-3; D is possibly TRBD1 (6 bases). In germline, CDR1 is SGHAT, CDR2 FQNNGV. This CDR3 has 15 amino acids. V gave up 5 bases and J gave up 0 bases, with 11 bases separating them. The DNA of the CDR3 is TGTGCCAGCAGCCCAGGACAGCACTCTGGAAACACCATATATTTT. Its translation: CASSPGQHSGNTIYF.

This clone was seen a handful of times. The CDR3 DNA is TGCGCCAGCAGCTTGGCGGGACAGGGGGGTGAAAAACTGTTTTTT. Translated, it gives CASSLAGQGGEKLFF. This sequence joins TRBV5-1 and TRBJ1-4; the match to TRBD1 covers 11 bases. The J segment lost 7 bases and the V segment lost 0 bases, leaving 2 bases of the junction unmatched. This CDR3 spans 15 amino acids. CDR1 and CDR2 from the germline V gene are SGHRS and YFSETQ.

The chain has TRBV7-9 and TRBJ1-2, with TRBD1 matching over 10 bases. J gave up 2 bases and V 5 bases, and 2 bases lay outside the gene matches. Germline CDR1 SEHNR, CDR2 FQNEAQ (reference sequence). The CDR3 covers 14 residues. The CDR3 region has the DNA TGTGCCAGCAGCGGGGGACAGGGGAACTATGGCTACACCTTC. Its protein is CASSGGQGNYGYTF.

The rearrangement links TRBV6-5 to TRBJ1-4; TRBD1 might be the D (6 bases). Trimming removed 6 bases at V and 7 bases at J, with 12 bases between. The CDR3 has 13 amino acids. Germline values: CDR1 MNHEY, CDR2 SVGAGI. The CDR3: CASRKDRSEKLFF. The CDR3, as DNA: TGTGCCAGCAGAAAAGACAGGTCTGAAAAACTGTTTTTT.

The rearrangement joins TRBV6-1 to TRBJ2-1, with D perhaps matching TRBD2 (7 bases). V gave up 2 bases and J gave up 4 bases, with 18 bases separating them. Germline CDR1 MNHNS, CDR2 SASEGT. There are 17 residues in the CDR3. CDR3 DNA sequence: TGTGCCAGCAGTGAATATGGGGGGGCCAAACCTTACAATGAGCAGTTCTTC. This gives the protein CASSEYGGAKPYNEQFF.

The J gene is TRBJ2-1, the V gene TRBV7-8, with TRBD2 matching 9 bases. After removal of 5 bases from V and 6 bases from J, the junction contained 11 bases not matched to a gene. CDR1 is SGHVS, CDR2 FQNEAQ, per germline. CDR3 length: 16 amino acids. CDR3 region: CASSPWAGLAANEQFF. DNA of the CDR3: TGTGCCAGCAGCCCATGGGCGGGACTAGCTGCCAATGAGCAGTTCTTC.

This rearrangement joins TRBV7-2 to TRBJ2-1, with 10 bases identical to TRBD2. CDR1 is SGHTA and CDR2 is FQGNSA in the germline V gene. The CDR3 is 15 amino acids. The trim removed 5 bases at V and 7 bases at J, leaving 8 bases unmatched. The CDR3 loop is CASSPPGLANNEQFF. CDR3 bases: TGTGCCAGCAGCCCGCCGGGACTAGCGAATAATGAGCAGTTCTTC.

V usage is TRBV6-6 and J usage is TRBJ2-3, with TRBD2 identical over 7 bases. Germline V gene data show CDR1 as MNHNY and CDR2 as SVGAGI (reference sequence). The J segment lost 1 base and the V segment lost 5 bases, leaving 6 bases of the junction unmatched. The CDR3 spans 15 residues. The CDR3 region has the DNA TGTGCCAGCAGTCCTGGGGGGGTGGGCACAGATACGCAGTATTTT. The encoded protein is CASSPGGVGTDTQYF.